This T cell receptor beta chain emerged from a study of blood T cell repertoires in COVID-19. About the study: Sample material is recorded as cDNA or gDNA derived from T cells, B-cell-depleted T cells, or PBMCs.

TCRdb's table, derived via immunoSEQ multiplex PCR, lists solely in-frame clones and lacks some. Of roughly 120,000 clones in the sample, more than 65% were seen once. The sequenced sample consisted of peripheral blood. The receptor was isolated from a man aged 50 to 60 with acute or convalescent COVID-19.

The CDR3 bases are TGCGCCAGCAGCTTGGACAGGGGGCTAACCGGGGAGCTGTTTTTT. Its protein product is CASSLDRGLTGELFF. This chain uses TRBV5-1 with TRBJ2-2; 9 bases map to TRBD1. V was clipped by 0 bases and J by 5 bases; unmatched bases: 2. The germline V gene has CDR1 SGHRS and CDR2 YFSETQ. The CDR3 extends over 15 amino acids.